These T cell receptor beta chains were read from a single sample in a study of T cells in Graves' hyperthyroidism and ophthalmopathy. TCRdb re-called the multiplex PCR reads with MiXCR, one entry per CDR3 protein. The sample records 550,000 to 700,000 distinct CDR3 sequences, roughly 14% being singletons. Sequencing was carried out using blood. The origin of the receptors is a woman in her forties with Graves' ophthalmopathy. The CDR3 runs from the conserved cysteine through the conserved F or W. A D gene is named only where the DNA matches it firmly. Where a row states a size, it is once, few, many or the class of an expanded clone; other rows omit it.

>TRBD1|TRBJ1-2|few|TRBV20-1
TGCAGTGCTAGAGATCAGGGGGGGGACTATGGCTACACCTTC
CSARDQGGDYGYTF
>NA|TRBJ1-2|many|TRBV7-8
TGTGCCAGCAGCCCTTCGGGGGAATTATATGGCTACACCTTC
CASSPSGELYGYTF
>NA|TRBJ1-1|NA|TRBV30
TGTGCCTGGAGTCGTTCCACGATGAACACTGAAGCTTTCTTT
CAWSRSTMNTEAFF
>TRBD1|TRBJ1-5|many|TRBV28
TGTGCCAGCGCCTCGGGACAGGGATATCAGCCCCAGCATTTT
CASASGQGYQPQHF
>NA|TRBJ2-7|NA|TRBV28
TGTGCCAGCAGTAGGACGCTGGAGCAGTACTTC
CASSRTLEQYF
>NA|TRBJ2-2|many|TRBV7-8
TGTGCCAGCATCTCCTGGGGGCGCGACACCGGGGAGCTGTTTTTT
CASISWGRDTGELFF
>NA|TRBJ2-6|many|TRBV5-1
TGCGCCAGCAGCTTGGAAGGGTCTGGGGCCAACGTCCTGACTTTC
CASSLEGSGANVLTF
>TRBD1|TRBJ1-1|NA|TRBV30
TGTGCCTGGAACGACAGGGGATACTCTGAAGCTTTCTTT
CAWNDRGYSEAFF
>NA|TRBJ1-1|many|TRBV5-1
TGCGCCAGCAGCGTACTCGGACAGATGAACACTGAAGCTTTCTTT
CASSVLGQMNTEAFF
>NA|TRBJ2-5|NA|TRBV2
TGTGCCAGCAGTATCGGACAGCGCAAGGATACCCAGTACTTC
CASSIGQRKDTQYF
>NA|TRBJ2-5|NA|TRBV28
TGTGCCAGCAGTCGACCTCACTACCAAGAGACCCAGTACTTC
CASSRPHYQETQYF
>TRBD2|TRBJ2-5|many|TRBV7-6
TGTGCCAGCAGCTTAGAGGCTAGCGGGGAAATAGAGACCCAGTACTTC
CASSLEASGEIETQYF
>NA|TRBJ1-3|many|TRBV12-3/TRBV12-4
TGTGCCAGCAGTTTACAGGGGTCGTATGGAAACACCATATATTTT
CASSLQGSYGNTIYF
>TRBD1|TRBJ2-7|NA|TRBV13
TGTGCCAGCAGCTGGACAGGAGACTACGAGCAGTACTTC
CASSWTGDYEQYF
>NA|TRBJ1-2|many|TRBV5-1
TGCGCCAGCAGCTTGCAGACTAACTATGGCTACACCTTC
CASSLQTNYGYTF
>TRBD1|TRBJ1-6|NA|TRBV7-8
TGTGCCAGCAGCTTAGATAGTCGGACAGGGGTTTTAATTAATTCACCCCTCCACTTT
CASSLDSRTGVLINSPLHF
>NA|TRBJ1-2|many|TRBV12-3/TRBV12-4
TGTGCCAGCAGTTTAGGTTCGGGGGGCGGTGGCTACACCTTC
CASSLGSGGGGYTF
>TRBD2|TRBJ2-7|few|TRBV3-1
TGTGCCAGCAGCCGGCCAGCGGGGGCGCAGTACTTC
CASSRPAGAQYF
>TRBD1|TRBJ2-6|many|TRBV6-2/TRBV6-3
TGTGCCAGCAGTATTCAGGGGGCGCCTGGGGCCAACGTCCTGACTTTC
CASSIQGAPGANVLTF
>NA|TRBJ1-2|many|TRBV4-3
TGCGCCAGCAGCCAAACGGGGCTAGGCGGCTACACCTTC
CASSQTGLGGYTF
>NA|TRBJ2-5|NA|TRBV18
TGTGCCAGCTCACCACCCCGGGGGAGACTTACCGGCCAAGAGACCCAGTACTTC
CASSPPRGRLTGQETQYF
>NA|TRBJ2-7|many|TRBV2
TGTGCCAGCATAAGAGACTCAGGTTACGAGCAGTACTTC
CASIRDSGYEQYF
>TRBD2|TRBJ2-2|few|TRBV11-2
TGTGCCAGCAGCACGCGGACTAGCCCCCGTTCCACCGGGGAGCTGTTTTTT
CASSTRTSPRSTGELFF
>TRBD1|TRBJ1-2|few|TRBV6-1
TGTGCCAGCAAATTACAGGGGACTGAGAACTATGGCTACACCTTC
CASKLQGTENYGYTF
>TRBD1|TRBJ2-2|many|TRBV6-5
TGTGCCAGCAGTCCAGGACAGGGTGGCGGGGAGCTGTTTTTT
CASSPGQGGGELFF
>NA|TRBJ1-5|many|TRBV30
TGTGCCTGGAGTACTAATAGCAATCAGCCCCAGCATTTT
CAWSTNSNQPQHF
>NA|TRBJ2-5|NA|TRBV2
TGTGCCAGCAGTGAAGCGCACAGGGAAGAGACCCAGTACTTC
CASSEAHREETQYF
>NA|TRBJ2-3|NA|TRBV6-1
TGTGCCAGCACCCGAGAGGCGGATACGCAGTATTTT
CASTREADTQYF
>TRBD1|TRBJ1-5|NA|TRBV27
TGTGCCAGCAGCATCACAGGGGGGATTTTCCAGCCCCAGCATTTT
CASSITGGIFQPQHF
>NA|TRBJ2-2|NA|TRBV5-1
TGCGCCAGCAGCCTCCCAGGAGCGTTCTCCTCTGCCTCCGGGGAGCTGTTTTTT
CASSLPGAFSSASGELFF
>NA|TRBJ1-1|many|TRBV7-9
TGTGCCAGCAGCATCCGGCAGGCGGACACTGAAGCTTTCTTT
CASSIRQADTEAFF
>TRBD1|TRBJ1-3|NA|TRBV7-3
TGTGCCAGCAGCTCACAGGGGAATTCTGGAAACACCATATATTTT
CASSSQGNSGNTIYF
>NA|TRBJ2-2|many|TRBV6-2/TRBV6-3
TGTGCCAGCAGTAACAGGGTTATCACCGGGGAGCTGTTTTTT
CASSNRVITGELFF
>NA|TRBJ1-2|many|TRBV10-3
TGTGCCATCAGTAATCGCCTTTGGGACTATGGCTACACCTTC
CAISNRLWDYGYTF
>NA|TRBJ2-7|NA|TRBV10-1
TGCGCCAGCAGTCCCACCCGGGGCCAAAACCCCTACGAGCAGTACTTC
CASSPTRGQNPYEQYF
>NA|TRBJ2-7|NA|TRBV4-2
TGTGCCAGCAGCCAAGCCGACTACTCCTACGAGCAGTACTTC
CASSQADYSYEQYF
>NA|TRBJ1-1|many|TRBV6-5
TGTGCCAGCAGTTATCTTGGTTCTAGGGGGTTGGACACTGAAGCTTTCTTT
CASSYLGSRGLDTEAFF
>NA|TRBJ2-7|many|TRBV28
TGTGCCAGCAGTTTAAGGGCTAGCGATAAGTACTTC
CASSLRASDKYF
>TRBD1|TRBJ1-6|once|TRBV3-1
TGTGCCAGCAGCCGCGGGACAGGGCCTTATAATTCACCCCTCCACTTT
CASSRGTGPYNSPLHF